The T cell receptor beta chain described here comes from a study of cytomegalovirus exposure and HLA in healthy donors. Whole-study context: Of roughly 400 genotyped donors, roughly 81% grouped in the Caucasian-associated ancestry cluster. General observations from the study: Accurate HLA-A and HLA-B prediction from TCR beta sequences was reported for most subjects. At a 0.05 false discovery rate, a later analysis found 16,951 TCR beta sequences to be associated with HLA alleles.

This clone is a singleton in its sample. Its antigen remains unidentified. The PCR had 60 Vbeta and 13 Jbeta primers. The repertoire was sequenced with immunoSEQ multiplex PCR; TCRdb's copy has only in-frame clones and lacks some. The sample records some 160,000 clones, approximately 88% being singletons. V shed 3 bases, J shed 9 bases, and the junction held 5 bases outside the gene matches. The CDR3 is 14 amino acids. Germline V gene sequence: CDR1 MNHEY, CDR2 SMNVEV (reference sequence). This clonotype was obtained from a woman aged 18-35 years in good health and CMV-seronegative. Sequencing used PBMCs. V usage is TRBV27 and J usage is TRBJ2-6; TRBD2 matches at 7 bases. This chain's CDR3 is CASSFLGEGNVLTF. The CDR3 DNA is TGTGCCAGCAGTTTCTTGGGGGAGGGCAACGTCCTGACTTTC.